Sequencing of this TCR beta chain was carried out in a study of shared clonotypes between healthy human individuals (dated by TCRdb to about 2020). For the study in its entirety: A couple of women and a few men aged 18 to 49 years were included in the cohort. Leukapheresis yielded between about 0.85 and 9.5 billion PBMCs per donor. Blood TCR repertoires of 5 or 6 healthy adults were deeply sequenced to estimate repertoire size and the extent of clonotype sharing between individuals. To increase sequencing depth and limit assay-specific biases, TCR repertoire library preparation and sequencing were carried out by different laboratories using diverse techniques. The paper as a whole reports these results and caveats: Sampling was restricted to blood, and TCR repertoires in tissue are likely to differ from TCR repertoires in blood. Because the study included only a small number of donors, the genetic and exposure-history diversity represented was limited. Pairwise subsampling indicated that sequencing depth was expected to affect the degree of clonotype sharing among donors.

TCR CDR3 regions were amplified from genomic DNA by multiplex PCR using the deep immunoSEQ assay. Genomic DNA extracted from each cell subset was distributed evenly over all wells of several immunoSEQ 96-well plates, and each plate served as one replicate. For unsorted PBMC, about 300 ng genomic DNA, equal to 32,000 or so T cell genomes, was loaded into each replicate PCR. Genomic DNA from unsorted PBMC was sequenced over ten immunoSEQ deep assay plates. The purified libraries were quantified using a Qubit 3.0 fluorometer, sized with a Bioanalyzer 2100, and then quantified again using the KAPA Library Quantification kit. A separate single-read 150-cycle Illumina NextSeq 550 flow cell was used to sequence each immunoSEQ 96-well plate. The study's own analysis went as follows. Because the immunoSEQ output included only junctional sequences and no quality scores, the filtering could not be the same as the filtering used for full-length reads. To assign V/J genes and CDR3, sequences were annotated using PyIR, a Python wrapper for IgBLAST v1.9, with IMGT germline references. Reads were removed for weak V/J assignments (E-value above 1e-6), missing CDR3, stop codons, out-of-frame junctions, or ambiguous translated residues. V3J clonotypes were defined as sequences sharing an identical inferred V gene, J gene, and CDR3 amino acid sequence. Percentage overlap between repertoires was computed as shared unique clonotypes divided by the size of the smaller repertoire. Repertoire richness was assessed with RTK rarefaction, the Chao1 estimator, and Recon v2.1 estimates of unobserved clonotypes. TCRdb took this table from immuneACCESS and kept in-frame rearrangements with V and J called. Such tables lack part of the clones; where checked against another copy, unresolved V genes explain under half of the gap, and the rest is unexplained. The DNA gave D and trimming, while V, J and clone size come from that table. A total of fewer than 600,000 clones appear in this sample, around 79% of them only once. The top ten clonotypes cover around 14% of the sample.

The donors were healthy, HIV-negative adults with no recently reported acute infections or vaccinations. Only Caucasian adults living in Nashville, Tennessee, USA were represented among the donors. For unsorted samples, 96 million or so PBMCs were counted, and genomic DNA was extracted using the QIAamp DNA Blood Mini kit. Blood was collected by leukapheresis, and PBMCs were isolated by Ficoll-Histopaque density gradient centrifugation and then cryopreserved in liquid nitrogen vapor phase. Note on this clone: This clone's antigen is unknown. Per-nucleotide qualities are absent, and no much larger clonotype sits a single base away.

CDR1 and CDR2, looked up from the germline V gene (reference sequence), are SEHNR and FQNEAQ. The CDR3 starts with the cysteine, ends with the phenylalanine, and has 15 residues. This entry keeps only the CDR3 DNA: 45 bases, framed from base 1. V drops 0 bases and J drops 8 bases, leaving 13 bases in between. The V gene is TRBV7-9 and the J gene is TRBJ1-4, with no reliable assignment of the D segment. The sequencing input was PBMCs. This sequence was found in a woman aged 40 to 49 in good health. Some clones in this sample may be carry-over from other donors' samples. The CDR3 reads as follows: CASSLAAGSIEKLFF. DNA sequence: TGTGCCAGCAGCTTAGCCGCCGGCTCAATAGAAAAACTGTTTTTT.